This passage covers 28 T cell receptor beta chains from one sample sequenced in a study of cytomegalovirus exposure and HLA in healthy donors. PCR amplification relied on 60 Vbeta primers (plus 13 Jbeta primers). Profiling relied on immunoSEQ multiplex PCR, and the TCRdb table lists in-frame clones only, not all of them. The sample holds some 180,000 clones, roughly 85% seen once. What was sequenced was PBMCs. All receptors derive from a woman aged 25 to 39 in good health and CMV-seropositive.

The chain joins TRBV5-4 to TRBJ2-5, with TRBD2 identical over 7 bases. Trimming cost V 4 bases and J 3 bases; bases outside gene matches: 12. The CDR3 consists of 16 residues. CDR1 and CDR2 from the germline V gene are SGHNT and YYREEE (reference sequence). CDR3 sequence: CASSPFGLAVKETQYF. The CDR3 DNA follows: TGTGCCAGCAGCCCCTTCGGGCTAGCGGTAAAAGAGACCCAGTACTTC.

The rearrangement joins TRBV11-2 to TRBJ1-5, with D perhaps TRBD1 (5 bases). Germline loops: CDR1 SGHAT, CDR2 FQNNGV. V was trimmed by 0 bases and J by 2 bases, leaving 20 bases between them. The CDR3 spans 19 residues. CDR3 loop: CASSLDFSQANNGNQPQHF. CDR3 coding DNA: TGTGCCAGCAGCTTAGATTTTTCACAGGCGAATAATGGCAATCAGCCCCAGCATTTT.

The rearrangement links TRBV19 to TRBJ2-3, with 10 nucleotides matching TRBD2. CDR3 length: 15 amino acids. CDR1 and CDR2 (germline): LNHDA, SQIVND (reference sequence). J gave up 5 bases and V 5 bases, and 7 bases lay outside the gene matches. CDR3 sequence reads: CASSPSGGLVDTQYF. The CDR3 DNA sequence: TGTGCCAGTAGTCCTAGCGGGGGCTTGGTAGATACGCAGTATTTT.

This chain joins TRBV4-3 and TRBJ1-6; D not resolved. V shed 0 bases and J shed 7 bases, with 10 bases lying between them. Germline V gene sequence: CDR1 LGHNA, CDR2 YSLEER. The CDR3 spans 15 residues. In DNA form, the CDR3 reads TGCGCCAGCAGCCAAGATTACAGTCCCAATTCACCCCTCCACTTT. Translation: CASSQDYSPNSPLHF.

The CDR3, as DNA: TGCGCCAGCAGCTTGGAGGGCGGGGGGAGAGGCAATGAGCAGTTCTTC. Translating it yields CASSLEGGGRGNEQFF. The chain links TRBV5-1 to TRBJ2-1; TRBD2 agrees at 8 bases. Germline CDR1 and CDR2: SGHRS and YFSETQ. V lost 0 bases and J lost 6; bases outside the gene matches: 8. CDR3 length: 16 residues.

V gene TRBV9 combines with J gene TRBJ2-1; 9 nucleotides agree with TRBD1. CDR1 SGDLS and CDR2 YYNGEE come from the germline V gene. This CDR3 region has 19 residues. The junction had 15 bases not matched to a gene; V was cut back by 4 bases and J by 1 base. The CDR3 protein is CASSTQLGGTGRSYNEQFF. The CDR3 region has the DNA TGTGCCAGCAGCACCCAGTTGGGGGGGACAGGGAGGTCCTACAATGAGCAGTTCTTC. Full variable domain (missing parts from reference TRBV9 and TRBJ2-1): DSGVTQTPKHLITATGQRVTLRCSPRSGDLSVYWYQQSLDQGLQFLIQYYNGEERAKGNILERFSAQQFPDLHSELNLSSLELGDSALYFCASSTQLGGTGRSYNEQFFGPGTRLTVL.

About this clone itself: In this CDR3 the conserved last residue, phenylalanine or tryptophan, is missing, so a read error is likely. Because the CDR3's place on the DNA is in doubt, the DNA is left out and the CDR3 is given as listed by TCRdb. J is TRBJ2-6 and V is TRBV5-1; the table assigns TRBD2, which was not confirmed against the DNA. CDR1 is SGHRS and CDR2 is YFSETQ in the germline V gene. The CDR3 is 12 residues long, ends included. The CDR3 sequence: CASTPWWDWPQK.

The rearrangement joins TRBV25-1 to TRBJ2-3; TRBD2 agrees at 10 bases. This CDR3 spans 16 amino acids. CDR1 is MGHDK, CDR2 SYGVNS, per germline. The V segment lost 6 bases and the J segment 1 base; nucleotides outside the gene matches: 7. The DNA for the CDR3 is TGTGCCAGCAGCGGGATCCTAGCGGGGGGCACAGATACGCAGTATTTT. This sequence encodes CASSGILAGGTDTQYF.

This clone was picked up one time. The chain joins TRBV7-2 to TRBJ2-7, with TRBD1 identical over 7 bases. The J segment lost 4 bases and the V segment lost 3 bases, leaving 3 bases of the junction unmatched. Germline CDR1 SGHTA, CDR2 FQGNSA. The CDR3 totals 13 residues. CDR3 in DNA: TGTGCCAGCAGCTTGGGACAGTTATACGAGCAGTACTTC. Its translation is CASSLGQLYEQYF.

The sample holds one count of this clone. The gene calls are TRBV15 and TRBJ2-7; TRBD2 matches 9 bases. Germline CDR1 and CDR2: LNHNV and YYDKDF (reference sequence). The CDR3 is 20 amino acids. The ends lost 7 bases at V and 2 bases at J; junction bases unmatched: 24. This CDR3 is CATKQTGGSGSVFETYEQYF. CDR3 nucleotides: TGTGCCACCAAGCAAACGGGAGGTAGCGGGAGTGTGTTTGAGACCTACGAGCAGTACTTC.

This chain joins TRBV4-3 and TRBJ2-5, with D perhaps TRBD2 (6 bases). V lost 0 bases and J 3 bases, leaving 17 bases between the germline ends. Germline V lookup: CDR1 LGHNA, CDR2 YSLEER. This CDR3 has 17 residues. The CDR3 protein is CASSQERSGSAEETQYF. For the CDR3, the DNA is TGCGCCAGCAGCCAAGAACGGTCCGGGAGTGCTGAAGAGACCCAGTACTTC.

The chain uses TRBV2 and TRBJ2-1; 8 bases map to TRBD2. J gave up 2 bases and V 4 bases, and 4 bases lay outside the gene matches. This CDR3 is built from 15 residues. The V gene's germline CDR1 is SNHLY and CDR2 FYNNEI. CDR3 protein: CASSGGGLAYNEQFF. Written as DNA, the CDR3 is TGTGCCAGCAGTGGAGGGGGACTAGCCTACAATGAGCAGTTCTTC.

The chain links TRBV4-1 to TRBJ1-3; D is undetermined. Between the trimmed V and J ends, which lost 5 bases and 0 bases, there was a span of 11 bases. This CDR3 comprises 15 residues. Germline V CDR1 and CDR2: MGHRA, YSYEKL. CDR3 sequence (DNA): TGCGCCAGCAGCTTCAACTTTTACTCTGGAAACACCATATATTTT. Its protein is CASSFNFYSGNTIYF.

This chain uses TRBV27 with TRBJ2-7; weak D call: TRBD1 (7 bases). The CDR3 consists of 13 residues. V shed 6 bases and J shed 0 bases, with 9 bases lying between them. Germline V gene lookup returns CDR1 MNHEY and CDR2 SMNVEV (reference sequence). CDR3 nucleotide sequence: TGTGCCAGCAGCAGGGGGGACTCCTACGAGCAGTACTTC. Protein product: CASSRGDSYEQYF.

The CDR3 loop reads CASNAGGPGYTF. CDR3 DNA sequence: TGTGCCAGCAATGCAGGGGGCCCGGGCTACACCTTC. The V and J genes are TRBV6-7 and TRBJ1-2; 8 positions agree with TRBD1. TRBV6-7 is noted as an ORF with a role that remains uncertain. The V gene end was trimmed by 7 bases and the J gene end by 8 bases; junction bases not matched to a gene: 6. The CDR3 loop spans 12 amino acids.

In its sample, this clone was seen a few times. The chain is built from TRBV27 and TRBJ2-7; no firm D call. V was cut by 5 bases and J by 2 bases, with 13 bases left in between. Per germline, CDR1 MNHEY and CDR2 SMNVEV (reference sequence). CDR3 size: 14 residues. The CDR3 nucleotides are TGTGCCAGCAGTAAGTTTAGCTCAACCTACGAGCAGTACTTC. As protein: CASSKFSSTYEQYF.

The chain carries TRBV5-6 and TRBJ2-7; 11 bases fit TRBD1. Per the germline V gene, CDR1 is SGHDT and CDR2 is YYEEEE. The CDR3 has 14 residues. The ends lost 5 bases at V and 7 bases at J; junction bases unmatched: 8. CDR3: CASSFGQGALEQYF. The CDR3 bases are TGTGCCAGCAGTTTCGGACAGGGGGCTTTGGAGCAGTACTTC.

This clone came up once. The genes are TRBV6-4 and TRBJ2-2; D is possibly TRBD2 (5 bases). This CDR3 has 13 residues. Germline V lookup: CDR1 MRHNA, CDR2 SNTAGT. V lost 2 bases and J lost 8, with 9 bases in between. CDR3 DNA: TGTGCCAGCAGTGACGAGGCGGGTGGGGAGCTGTTTTTT. Protein: CASSDEAGGELFF.

The genes are TRBV5-6 and TRBJ2-1; 10 bases align to TRBD2. The V gene's germline CDR1 is SGHDT and CDR2 YYEEEE. CDR3 length equals 15 residues. The V gene end was trimmed by 0 bases and the J gene end by 4 bases; junction bases not matched to a gene: 1. The chain's CDR3 is CASSLGSGGYNEQFF. The CDR3 DNA follows: TGTGCCAGCAGCTTGGGTAGCGGGGGGTACAATGAGCAGTTCTTC.

The chain recombines TRBV4-2 with TRBJ2-7; D unresolved. Trimming cost V 6 bases and J 4 bases, with 19 bases left between them. Germline CDR1 reads LGHNA; CDR2 reads YNFKEQ. This CDR3 has 15 amino acids. CDR3 protein: CASSPLSGLYYEQYF. CDR3 sequence (DNA): TGTGCCAGCAGTCCCCTTTCAGGTTTATATTACGAGCAGTACTTC.

This clone is a singleton in its sample. The V gene is TRBV30, the J gene TRBJ2-3; D is unresolved. CDR1 is GTSNPN and CDR2 is SVGIG in the germline V gene (reference sequence). The CDR3 is made up of 14 amino acids. The ends were cut back, 0 bases at V and 2 bases at J, with 9 bases in the middle. Written as DNA, the CDR3 is TGTGCCTGGAGTGTGAGCCTCAACACAGATACGCAGTATTTT. It yields the protein CAWSVSLNTDTQYF.

This sequence joins TRBV19 and TRBJ2-5; D perhaps matches TRBD1 (6 bases). V gave up 5 bases and J gave up 4 bases, with 17 bases separating them. Germline CDR1 LNHDA, CDR2 SQIVND (reference sequence). The CDR3 runs to 15 residues. CDR3 DNA: TGTGCCAGTAGTCCCCAGACAGGAACGGGAGAGACCCAGTACTTC. Encoded protein: CASSPQTGTGETQYF.

CDR3 region: CASSWDMGIDQPQHF. For the CDR3, the DNA is TGTGCCAGCAGTTGGGACATGGGTATCGATCAGCCCCAGCATTTT. The chain joins TRBV6-1 to TRBJ1-5, with D possibly matching TRBD1 (6 bases). V was trimmed by 5 bases and J by 5 bases, leaving 16 bases between them. Germline V gives CDR1 MNHNS, CDR2 SASEGT. The CDR3 is 15 amino acids.

As to this clone: One junction end disagrees with the germline gene, perhaps due to a read error. This rearrangement joins TRBV28 to TRBJ1-1; the D gene is possibly TRBD1 (5 bases). CDR3 length: 15 amino acids. CDR1 and CDR2 (germline): MDHEN, SYDVKM. The CDR3 reads CASSPVLVDTEASSF. CDR3 in DNA: TGTGCCAGCAGCCCCGTATTAGTGGACACTGAAGCTTCTTCCTTT.

This clone was observed a few times. Here the CDR3 DNA reads TGTGCCAGCAGCTCGACAGGATACTCTGGAAACACCATATATTTT. The encoded protein is CASSSTGYSGNTIYF. The chain combines TRBV7-9 with TRBJ1-3, with D maybe TRBD1 (6 bases). The V end was cut by 4 bases, the J end by 0 bases, with 10 bases between. This CDR3 spans 15 amino acids. In germline, CDR1 is SEHNR, CDR2 FQNEAQ (reference sequence). Supplemented by reference TRBV7-9 and TRBJ1-3, the full variable domain reads DTGVSQNPRHKITKRGQNVTFRCDPISEHNRLYWYRQTLGQGPEFLTYFQNEAQLEKSRLLSDRFSAERPKGSFSTLEIQRTEQGDSAMYLCASSSTGYSGNTIYFGEGSWLTVV.

CDR3 residues: CASRGQGRLSGNTIYF. The CDR3 DNA sequence: TGTGCCAGCAGGGGACAGGGGCGCCTCTCTGGAAACACCATATATTTT. The chain combines TRBV11-3 with TRBJ1-3; 10 nucleotides align to TRBD1. The CDR3 runs 16 residues. V lost 6 bases, J lost 0 bases, and 5 bases stayed unmatched. Germline assignment: CDR1 SGHNT and CDR2 YENEEA. The variable domain in full, completed from reference TRBV11-3 and TRBJ1-3, reads EAGVVQSPRYKIIEKKQPVAFWCNPISGHNTLYWYLQNLGQGPELLIRYENEEAVDDSQLPKDRFSAERLKGVDSTLKIQPAELGDSAVYLCASRGQGRLSGNTIYFGEGSWLTVV.

The rearrangement links TRBV5-1 to TRBJ2-5; TRBD2 matches at 8 bases. The germline V gene encodes CDR1 SGHRS and CDR2 YFSETQ. V dropped 2 bases and J dropped 0; count of bases not matched to a gene: 0. The CDR3 has 14 amino acids. CDR3 in DNA: TGCGCCAGCAGCTTTAGCGGGAACCAAGAGACCCAGTACTTC. Protein sequence: CASSFSGNQETQYF.

This chain uses TRBV29-1 with TRBJ2-7, with 12 positions matching TRBD1. This CDR3 has 13 amino acids. After removal of 4 bases from V and 4 bases from J, the junction contained 2 bases not matched to a gene. Looked up from germline, CDR1 is SQVTM and CDR2 is ANQGSEA. The CDR3 loop is CSVAGQGAYEQYF. For the CDR3, the DNA is TGCAGCGTTGCGGGACAGGGGGCTTACGAGCAGTACTTC.